These 25 T cell receptor beta chains came from one sample sequenced in a study of T cells in localized non-small cell lung cancer. Measured with immunoSEQ multiplex PCR; TCRdb has only the in-frame clones, and not every one. The table has 15,000 to 25,000 clones, around nine tenths seen once. Sequencing was performed on peripheral blood, taken before any cancer treatment. The receptors come from a male donor aged 60 or older with stage I squamous cell lung carcinoma.

CDR3 residues: CASSLVSGLNQPQHF. In nucleotides, the CDR3 is TGTGCCAGCAGCTTAGTCTCAGGGCTCAATCAGCCCCAGCATTTT. The chain employs TRBV7-2 and TRBJ1-5; D may be TRBD1 (5 bases). Germline V lookup: CDR1 SGHTA, CDR2 FQGNSA. Trimming removed 1 base from V and 3 bases from J, with 10 bases in between. The CDR3 is 15 residues long.

This chain joins TRBV6-6 and TRBJ2-1; D perhaps matches TRBD2 (5 bases). Trimming pared 4 bases from V and 14 bases from J, leaving 15 bases between. Germline-derived CDR1 and CDR2 are MNHNY and SVGAGI (reference sequence). The CDR3 has 12 amino acids. The CDR3 is CASSLDGVGEFF. The CDR3 DNA follows: TGTGCCAGCAGTTTAGACGGGGTCGGGGAGTTCTTC.

V and J are TRBV19 and TRBJ2-7; 10 bases map to TRBD1. The V and J ends lost 8 bases and 3 bases, in that order; junction bases with no gene match: 1. CDR1 LNHDA and CDR2 SQIVND come from the germline V gene (reference sequence). The CDR3 totals 12 residues. In DNA form, the CDR3 reads TGTGCCAGTGGGGACAGGGGCTACGAGCAGTACTTC. As protein: CASGDRGYEQYF.

This chain joins TRBV19 and TRBJ2-2; weak D call: TRBD2 (6 bases). The CDR3 loop spans 16 amino acids. The germline V gene has CDR1 LNHDA and CDR2 SQIVND (reference sequence). The V gene lost 8 bases and the J gene lost 1 base, with 17 bases spanning the gap. CDR3 amino acids: CASASLRDLNTGELFF. Written as DNA, the CDR3 is TGTGCCAGTGCGTCGTTACGGGACTTGAACACCGGGGAGCTGTTTTTT.

The V gene is TRBV29-1, the J gene TRBJ2-5; D possibly uses TRBD1 or TRBD2 (5 bases each). The CDR3 has 14 amino acids. CDR1 and CDR2 (germline): SQVTM, ANQGSEA. Trimming removed 2 bases from V and 4 bases from J, with 14 bases in between. The CDR3 here is CSVEWDRAGETQYF. The CDR3 nucleotides read TGCAGCGTTGAATGGGACCGGGCAGGAGAGACCCAGTACTTC.

The rearrangement joins TRBV19 to TRBJ2-1; D remains ambiguous. Trimming left V 3 bases short and J 4 bases short, with 22 bases between. The CDR3 is 18 residues long. Germline V gives CDR1 LNHDA, CDR2 SQIVND (reference sequence). Here the CDR3 reads CASSIRTTLPLEYNEQFF. Written as DNA, the CDR3 is TGTGCCAGTAGTATCCGAACCACCCTACCCCTCGAATACAATGAGCAGTTCTTC.

The CDR3 bases are TGTGCCAGTGCCTGGGGCACTAGCACAGATACGCAGTATTTT. Protein: CASAWGTSTDTQYF. V and J are TRBV28 and TRBJ2-3, with D possibly being TRBD1 (5 bases). Trimming took off 9 bases at V and 0 bases at J, with 13 bases between the two ends. The CDR3 is 14 amino acids. Germline V gene sequence: CDR1 MDHEN, CDR2 SYDVKM.

The genes are TRBV18 and TRBJ1-2; weak D call: TRBD1 (5 bases). The CDR3 extends over 12 amino acids. Germline CDR1 reads KGHSH; CDR2 reads LQKENI. With 2 bases removed from V and 7 bases from J, the gap between germline ends came to 8 bases. The CDR3 region has the DNA TGTGCCAGCTCACCAGATAGGGGTGGCTACACCTTC. Amino acid sequence: CASSPDRGGYTF.

The V and J genes are TRBV28 and TRBJ1-3; D might be TRBD1 (5 bases). The CDR3 contains 13 residues. The germline V and J ends were trimmed by 6 bases and 1 base, with 7 bases remaining between them. Germline V gives CDR1 MDHEN, CDR2 SYDVKM. In DNA, the CDR3 is TGTGCCAGCAGGCGACAGTCTGGAAACACCATATATTTT. Its protein is CASRRQSGNTIYF.

The genes are TRBV30 and TRBJ1-5, with D unclear. The germline gives CDR1 GTSNPN, CDR2 SVGIG (reference sequence). This CDR3 has 14 amino acids. Trimming cost V 2 bases and J 0 bases, with 8 bases left between them. The CDR3: CAWSRENSNQPQHF. Here the CDR3 DNA reads TGTGCCTGGAGTCGGGAGAATAGCAATCAGCCCCAGCATTTT.

This clone showed up just once. V gene TRBV4-3 combines with J gene TRBJ2-2; D is unresolved. The V gene's germline CDR1 is LGHNA and CDR2 YSLEER. This CDR3 comprises 17 residues. Trimming pared 0 bases from V and 0 bases from J, leaving 11 bases between. CDR3 sequence reads: CASSQDHGRTNTGELFF. For the CDR3, the DNA is TGCGCCAGCAGCCAAGATCACGGACGTACGAACACCGGGGAGCTGTTTTTT.

The chain combines TRBV5-4 with TRBJ2-2; unclear D gene. This CDR3 comprises 16 residues. CDR1 and CDR2 (germline): SGHNT, YYREEE (reference sequence). Trimming pared 0 bases from V and 4 bases from J, leaving 13 bases between. The CDR3 is CASSLALGWGTGELFF. For the CDR3, the DNA is TGTGCCAGCAGCTTGGCCCTGGGTTGGGGCACCGGGGAGCTGTTTTTT.

The chain is built from TRBV6-6 and TRBJ1-5, with D uncertain. Germline V CDR1 and CDR2: MNHNY, SVGAGI (reference sequence). The length of the CDR3 is 13 residues. V lost 6 bases and J lost 4, with 10 bases in between. The CDR3 reads CASSLLGNQPQHF. CDR3 DNA sequence: TGTGCCAGCAGCTTACTAGGGAATCAGCCCCAGCATTTT.

This chain links TRBV7-2 with TRBJ2-1; 8 bases fit TRBD2. With 4 bases clipped from V and 9 bases from J, the junction kept 5 bases outside the gene matches. The germline V gene has CDR1 SGHTA and CDR2 FQGNSA. The CDR3 sequence is 13 residues long. The CDR3 loop is CASSWTSPFEQFF. For the CDR3, the DNA is TGTGCCAGCAGCTGGACTAGCCCCTTTGAGCAGTTCTTC.

The J gene is TRBJ1-5, the V gene TRBV4-3; possibly TRBD1 for D (5 bases). Germline CDR1 LGHNA, CDR2 YSLEER. V lost 1 base and J lost 4, with 17 bases in between. The CDR3 covers 17 residues. The CDR3, as DNA: TGCGCCAGCAGCCAAGCCGCCGGGGCCAACGGGAATCAGCCCCAGCATTTT. This translates into CASSQAAGANGNQPQHF.

The chain links TRBV18 to TRBJ2-5; D is undetermined. Germline CDR1 is KGHSH and CDR2 is LQKENI. This CDR3 has 12 residues. Trimming stripped 5 bases from V and 0 bases from J, with 4 bases between. CDR3 loop: CASSTYQETQYF. CDR3 DNA: TGTGCCAGCTCAACGTACCAAGAGACCCAGTACTTC.

V gene TRBV25-1 combines with J gene TRBJ2-7, with D possibly matching TRBD1 (5 bases). The CDR3 is 14 amino acids. Trimming pared 2 bases from V and 5 bases from J, leaving 13 bases between. CDR1 and CDR2 (germline): MGHDK, SYGVNS. The CDR3 protein is CASSENRPLHEQYF. CDR3 sequence (DNA): TGTGCCAGCAGTGAAAACAGGCCCCTTCACGAGCAGTACTTC.

This sequence joins TRBV25-1 and TRBJ1-1; D might be TRBD1 (5 bases). The V end lost 8 bases, the J end lost 6 bases, and 16 bases lay between the germline ends. The CDR3 loop spans 13 amino acids. From germline, CDR1 is MGHDK and CDR2 SYGVNS. CDR3 region: CASRAQGDAEAFF. For the CDR3, the DNA is TGTGCCAGCCGCGCCCAAGGGGACGCTGAAGCTTTCTTT.

The rearrangement uses TRBV19 and TRBJ2-7; TRBD2 matches 10 bases. V dropped 6 bases and J dropped 5; count of bases not matched to a gene: 4. The CDR3 is made up of 13 amino acids. Per germline, CDR1 LNHDA and CDR2 SQIVND (reference sequence). Here the CDR3 DNA reads TGTGCCAGTAGCCAGCGGGAGGGTCACGAGCAGTACTTC. Encoded protein: CASSQREGHEQYF.

J is TRBJ2-2 and V is TRBV7-2; TRBD2 aligns across 11 bases. Trimming took 4 bases from V and 6 from J; bases not matched to a gene: 16. The V gene's germline CDR1 is SGHTA and CDR2 FQGNSA. The CDR3 covers 19 residues. The CDR3 bases are TGTGCCAGCAGCTCCCCCGGGACTAGCGGCACCAGGGGGGCCGGGGAGCTGTTTTTT. It encodes CASSSPGTSGTRGAGELFF.

This clone has a handful of counts. The chain recombines TRBV6-6 with TRBJ2-5; tentatively, D is TRBD1 (6 bases). CDR1 MNHNY and CDR2 SVGAGI come from the germline V gene (reference sequence). CDR3 length: 14 amino acids. V lost 2 bases and J 1 base, leaving 8 bases between the germline ends. The CDR3 region is CASSYGQTQETQYF. CDR3 coding DNA: TGTGCCAGCAGTTACGGACAGACCCAAGAGACCCAGTACTTC.

The chain carries TRBV28 and TRBJ2-3; TRBD1 matches at 7 bases. V shed 5 bases and J 4 bases; nucleotides not matched to a gene: 0. Germline V lookup: CDR1 MDHEN, CDR2 SYDVKM. This CDR3 region has 12 residues. The CDR3 DNA sequence: TGTGCCAGCAGTGACAGGGCAGATACGCAGTATTTT. This sequence encodes CASSDRADTQYF.

This chain joins TRBV9 and TRBJ2-1; D gene ambiguous. V was pared by 3 bases and J by 8 bases, with 12 bases between. CDR3 length: 13 amino acids. CDR1 is SGDLS and CDR2 is YYNGEE in the germline V gene. In nucleotides, the CDR3 is TGTGCCAGCAGCGCATTCTCCATCCATGAGCAGTTCTTC. It specifies CASSAFSIHEQFF.

The chain has TRBV10-2 and TRBJ2-4; perhaps TRBD2 as D (6 bases). The germline V gene has CDR1 WSHSY and CDR2 SAAADI. With 7 bases removed from V and 12 bases from J, the gap between germline ends came to 22 bases. The CDR3 extends over 14 amino acids. The DNA for the CDR3 is TGCGCCAGCATCGGAGGGGCCTCCGACGGGGATCAGTACTTC. Amino acid sequence: CASIGGASDGDQYF.

The rearrangement uses TRBV5-1 and TRBJ2-1; 9 positions agree with TRBD1. The CDR3 extends over 14 amino acids. CDR1 is SGHRS and CDR2 is YFSETQ in the germline V gene. V was pared by 5 bases and J by 9 bases, with 9 bases of the junction left unmatched. In nucleotides, the CDR3 is TGCGCCAGCAGTTTGTTACAGGGGGCCGGTGAGCAGTTCTTC. This encodes CASSLLQGAGEQFF.